The present TCR beta chain was sequenced within a study of T-cell reconstitution after alpha-beta-depleted transplantation in children. Preparation of the TCRbeta library involved a method that used unique molecular identifiers. TCRdb called the PCR reads again in MiXCR, with one record for every CDR3 protein. The sample lists 450,000 to 600,000 distinct CDR3 sequences, approximately 10% occurring once. This clonotype was seen a handful of times. Its antigen is unknown. Study-level points and caveats: TCRbeta diversity was high at day 60 in some patients (a result of surviving recipient T cells and thymic progenitors). Fresh T-cell production supplied most of the T-cell counts and diversity seen one year after transplant. Expanded graft clones, several hundred of them, were reportedly the source of alpha-beta T cells about two months after transplant.

Germline values: CDR1 SGHTA, CDR2 FQGNSA. CDR3 length: 16 residues. The ends lost 5 bases at V and 2 bases at J; junction bases unmatched: 9. The starting material was PBMCs, obtained before TCRalphabeta/CD19-depleted stem cell transplant. The TCR originated in a child younger than 10 with inherited bone marrow failure, due to receive a stem cell transplant. The chain is built from TRBV7-2 and TRBJ2-1; 7 bases match TRBD2. CDR3 DNA: TGTGCCAGCAGCCGCTGGCGGGAGCGGACCTACAATGAGCAGTTCTTC. This codes for CASSRWRERTYNEQFF.